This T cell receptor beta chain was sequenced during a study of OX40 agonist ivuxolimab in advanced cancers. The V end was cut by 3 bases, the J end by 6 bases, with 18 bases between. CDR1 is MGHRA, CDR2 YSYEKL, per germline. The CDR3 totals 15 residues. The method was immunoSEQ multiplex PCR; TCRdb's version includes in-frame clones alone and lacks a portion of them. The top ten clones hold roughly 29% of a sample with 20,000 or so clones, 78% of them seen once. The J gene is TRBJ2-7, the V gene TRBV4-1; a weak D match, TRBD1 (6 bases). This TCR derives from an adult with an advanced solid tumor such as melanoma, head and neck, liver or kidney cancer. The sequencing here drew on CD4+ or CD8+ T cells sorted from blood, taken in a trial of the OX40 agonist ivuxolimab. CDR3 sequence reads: CASSHGLTGTGEQYF. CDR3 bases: TGCGCCAGCAGCCACGGTCTCACAGGGACGGGCGAGCAGTACTTC.